The clone carrying this TCR beta chain was counted at least ten times. RNA transcripts were the source from which TCR beta CDR3 regions were amplified. HTBI primers primed a first-round RT-PCR, and a second-round multiplex PCR followed. Each CDR3 protein is one row after TCRdb ran MiXCR on the multiplex PCR reads. The sample has hundreds of thousands of distinct CDR3 sequences, approximately 21% seen once; the top ten hold more than 5.5%. V was trimmed by 10 bases and J by 1 base, leaving 13 bases between them. The CDR3 spans 14 residues. The record originates from a study of Graves' ophthalmopathy and Graves' hyperthyroidism.

Sequenced: peripheral blood. This clonotype originated in a woman aged 18-29 years with stable Graves' hyperthyroidism. Some clones in this sample may be carry-over from other donors' samples. The gene calls are TRBV12-3 or TRBV12-4 and TRBJ2-2; possibly TRBD2 for D (6 bases). CDR3 in amino acids: CAIAGLQNTGELFF. The CDR3 bases are TGTGCCATCGCGGGACTTCAGAACACCGGGGAGCTGTTTTTT.